This T cell receptor (beta chain) was retrieved from a study of T cell responses to AZD1222 COVID-19 vaccine. In regard to this clone: As yet, its antigen is unknown.

The assay was immunoSEQ multiplex PCR, and TCRdb's table has in-frame clones only and misses some. This sample has tens of thousands of clones, with about 88% found just once. Whole-study findings and limits: A mostly white British donor set with more females was recruited, and clonal diversity was possibly underestimated. The study reported that nearly half of spike-specific TCRs target unmutated variant regions. Baseline seropositivity occurred in only six AZD1222 recipients. The span of vaccine-associated CD4 TCRs extended across spike, with dominance at 160-218 and 743-854.

Between the trimmed V and J ends, which lost 4 bases and 5 bases, there was a span of 11 bases. This CDR3 is 13 amino acids long. This TCR derives from an adult in good health. The V and J genes are TRBV12-3 or TRBV12-4 and TRBJ1-1, with a tentative D call TRBD1 (5 bases). The material sequenced was peripheral blood, taken on day 0 of AZD1222 vaccination. The chain's CDR3 is CASSSLWGTEAFF. The CDR3 DNA reads as TGTGCCAGCAGTTCCCTTTGGGGGACTGAAGCTTTCTTT.